Sequencing of this TCR beta chain was carried out in a study of blood T cell repertoires in COVID-19. About the research overall: Researchers got acute and convalescent COVID-19 samples from the United States, Italy and Spain. T cells, B-cell-depleted T cells, or PBMCs provided the cDNA or gDNA that served as material.

V shed 7 bases, J shed 2 bases, and the junction held 9 bases outside the gene matches. Germline CDR1 is MNHEY and CDR2 is SVGAGI. The CDR3 totals 15 residues. As originally analysed: Estimation of nucleated cell counts relied on the amplification of reference gene primers. Using immunoSEQ multiplex PCR, the repertoire was profiled, and TCRdb retains in-frame clones only, with some absent. V and J calls and clone size are those listed in that table; D and trimming were worked out from the DNA. The profile shows about 150,000 clones, less than 90% of them singletons. A single count supports this clone.

Source material: peripheral blood. This sequence originates from a woman in her sixties or seventies with acute or convalescent COVID-19. This chain uses TRBV6-5 with TRBJ2-7, with 9 bases that match TRBD1. The CDR3 here is CASKYSDRGPYEQYF. DNA for the CDR3: TGTGCCAGCAAGTATTCGGACAGGGGACCCTACGAGCAGTACTTC.